This T cell receptor (beta chain) came from a study of identical twins. Findings and limits, study-wide: Out-of-frame alpha sequences shared by twins were enriched for low generation probability. Models underestimated TCR alpha sharing (out-of-frame) in monozygotic twins. Partly confounded zero-insertion analyses could result from invariant MAIT and iNKT cells. Reduced insertions were recorded for abundant cord blood beta clonotypes, with no such pattern in memory repertoires.

TCRdb fed the 5' RACE reads into MiXCR, producing one record per CDR3 protein. The sample has approximately 500,000 distinct CDR3 sequences, roughly 15% seen once. The CDR3 loop spans 16 amino acids. Trimming stripped 2 bases from V and 1 base from J, with 15 bases between. This clonotype was detected a few times. Its target is not known. This sample also belongs to another study, concerning yellow fever vaccine responses in identical twins.

Sequenced: CD4+ T cells sorted from blood. The source of this sequence is a young woman in good health. This sequence joins TRBV12-3 or TRBV12-4 and TRBJ2-7; tentative D call: TRBD2 (6 bases). CDR3 coding DNA: TGTGCCAGCAGTTTAAGTAATAGCGGCTTATCCTACGAGCAGTACTTC. Encoded protein: CASSLSNSGLSYEQYF.